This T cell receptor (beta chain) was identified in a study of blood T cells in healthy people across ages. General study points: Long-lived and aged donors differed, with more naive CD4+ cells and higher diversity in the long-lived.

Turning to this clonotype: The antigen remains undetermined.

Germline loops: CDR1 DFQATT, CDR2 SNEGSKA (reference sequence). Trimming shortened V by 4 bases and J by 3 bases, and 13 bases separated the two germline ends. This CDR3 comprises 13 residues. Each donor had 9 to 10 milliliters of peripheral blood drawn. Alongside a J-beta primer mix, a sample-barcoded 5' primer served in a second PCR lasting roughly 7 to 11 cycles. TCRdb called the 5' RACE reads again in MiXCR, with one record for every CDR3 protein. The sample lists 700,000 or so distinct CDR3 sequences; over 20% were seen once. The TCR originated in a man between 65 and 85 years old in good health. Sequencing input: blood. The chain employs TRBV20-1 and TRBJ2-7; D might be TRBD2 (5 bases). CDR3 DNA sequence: TGCAGTGCTATAGCGTTGACCGACTACGAGCAGTACTTC. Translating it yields CSAIALTDYEQYF.